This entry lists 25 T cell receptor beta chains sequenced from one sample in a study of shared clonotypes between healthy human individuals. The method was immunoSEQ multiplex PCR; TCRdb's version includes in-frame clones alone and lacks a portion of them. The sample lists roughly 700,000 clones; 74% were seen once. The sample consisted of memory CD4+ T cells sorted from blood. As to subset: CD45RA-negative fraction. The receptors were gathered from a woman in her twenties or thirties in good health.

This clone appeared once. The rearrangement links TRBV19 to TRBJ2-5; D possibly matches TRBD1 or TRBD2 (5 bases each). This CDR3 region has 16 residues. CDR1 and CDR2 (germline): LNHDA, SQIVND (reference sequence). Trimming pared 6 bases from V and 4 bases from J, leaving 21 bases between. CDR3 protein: CASRSTRDGSRETQYF. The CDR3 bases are TGTGCCAGTAGATCAACACGGGACGGAAGTCGAGAGACCCAGTACTTC. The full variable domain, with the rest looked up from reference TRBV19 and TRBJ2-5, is DGGITQSPKYLFRKEGQNVTLSCEQNLNHDAMYWYRQDPGQGLRLIYYSQIVNDFQKGDIAEGYSVSREKKESFPLTVTSAQKNPTAFYLCASRSTRDGSRETQYFGPGTRLLVL.

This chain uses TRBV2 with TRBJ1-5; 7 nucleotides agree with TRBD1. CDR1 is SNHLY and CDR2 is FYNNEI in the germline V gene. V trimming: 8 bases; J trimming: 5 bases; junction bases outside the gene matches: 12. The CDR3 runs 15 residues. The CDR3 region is CASGKTGTAYQPQHF. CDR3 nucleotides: TGTGCCAGCGGGAAGACAGGGACCGCTTATCAGCCCCAGCATTTT. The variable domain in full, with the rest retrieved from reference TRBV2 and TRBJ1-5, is EPEVTQTPSHQVTQMGQEVILRCVPISNHLYFYWYRQILGQKVEFLVSFYNNEISEKSEIFDDQFSVERPDGSNFTLKIRSTKLEDSAMYFCASGKTGTAYQPQHFGDGTRLSIL.

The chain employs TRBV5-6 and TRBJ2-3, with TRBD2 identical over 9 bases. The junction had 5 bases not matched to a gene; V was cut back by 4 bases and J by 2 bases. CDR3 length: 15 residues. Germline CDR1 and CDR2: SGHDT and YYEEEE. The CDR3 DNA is TGTGCCAGCAGCCGACTAGCGGCACACACAGATACGCAGTATTTT. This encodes CASSRLAAHTDTQYF.

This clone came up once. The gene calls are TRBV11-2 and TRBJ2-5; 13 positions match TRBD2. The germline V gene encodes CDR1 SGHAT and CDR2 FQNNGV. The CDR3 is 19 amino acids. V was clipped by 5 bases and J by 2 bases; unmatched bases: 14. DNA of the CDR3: TGTGCCAGCAGCATTAGGAGGATAGGACTAGCGGGAGTTCAAGAGACCCAGTACTTC. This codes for CASSIRRIGLAGVQETQYF.

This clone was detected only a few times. In nucleotides, the CDR3 is TGTGCCAGCAGTTTAGAGTTTCGGGACTACGAGCAGTACTTC. Protein sequence: CASSLEFRDYEQYF. The chain links TRBV28 to TRBJ2-7; D possibly corresponds to TRBD2 (5 bases). The V end was cut by 2 bases, the J end by 3 bases, with 11 bases between. Germline CDR1 is MDHEN and CDR2 is SYDVKM. The CDR3 is made up of 14 amino acids.

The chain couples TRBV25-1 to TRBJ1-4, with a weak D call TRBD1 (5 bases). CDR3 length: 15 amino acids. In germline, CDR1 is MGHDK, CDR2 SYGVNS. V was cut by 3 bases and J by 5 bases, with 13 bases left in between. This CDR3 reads CASSDPTDGNEKLFF. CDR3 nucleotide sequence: TGTGCCAGCAGTGACCCGACAGATGGGAATGAAAAACTGTTTTTT. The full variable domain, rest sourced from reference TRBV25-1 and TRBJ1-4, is EADIYQTPRYLVIGTGKKITLECSQTMGHDKMYWYQQDPGMELHLIHYSYGVNSTEKGDLSSESTVSRIRTEHFPLTLESARPSHTSQYLCASSDPTDGNEKLFFGSGTQLSVL.

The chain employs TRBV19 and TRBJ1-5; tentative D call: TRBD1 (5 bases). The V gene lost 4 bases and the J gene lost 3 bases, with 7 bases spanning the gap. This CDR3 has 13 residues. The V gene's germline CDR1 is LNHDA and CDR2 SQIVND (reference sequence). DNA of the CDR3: TGTGCCAGTAGTAGACAGATCAATCAGCCCCAGCATTTT. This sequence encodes CASSRQINQPQHF.

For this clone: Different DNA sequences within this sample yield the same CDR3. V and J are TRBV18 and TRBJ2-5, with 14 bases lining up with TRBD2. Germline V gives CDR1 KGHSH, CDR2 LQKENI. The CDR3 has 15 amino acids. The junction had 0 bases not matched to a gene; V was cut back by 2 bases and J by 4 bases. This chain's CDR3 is CASSPGLAGGETQYF. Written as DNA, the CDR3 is TGTGCCAGCTCACCAGGACTAGCGGGAGGAGAGACCCAGTACTTC.

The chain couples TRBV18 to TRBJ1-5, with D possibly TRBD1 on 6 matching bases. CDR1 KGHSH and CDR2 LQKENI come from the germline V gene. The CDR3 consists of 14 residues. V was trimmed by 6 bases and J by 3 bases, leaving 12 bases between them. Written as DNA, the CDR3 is TGTGCCAGCTCCCAGGACAGCATCAATCAGCCCCAGCATTTT. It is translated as CASSQDSINQPQHF.

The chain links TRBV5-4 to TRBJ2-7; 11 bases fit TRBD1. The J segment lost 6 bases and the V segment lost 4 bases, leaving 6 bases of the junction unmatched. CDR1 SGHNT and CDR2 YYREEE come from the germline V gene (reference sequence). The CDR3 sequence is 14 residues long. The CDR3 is CASSRAGTGGEQYF. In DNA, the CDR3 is TGTGCCAGCAGCCGAGCCGGGACAGGGGGCGAGCAGTACTTC.

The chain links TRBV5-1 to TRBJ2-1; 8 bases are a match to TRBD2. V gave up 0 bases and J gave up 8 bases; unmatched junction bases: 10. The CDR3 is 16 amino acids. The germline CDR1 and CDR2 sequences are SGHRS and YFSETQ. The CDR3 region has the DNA TGCGCCAGCAGCTTGGCCCTCGGCGGGAGGTCGCATGAGCAGTTCTTC. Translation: CASSLALGGRSHEQFF.

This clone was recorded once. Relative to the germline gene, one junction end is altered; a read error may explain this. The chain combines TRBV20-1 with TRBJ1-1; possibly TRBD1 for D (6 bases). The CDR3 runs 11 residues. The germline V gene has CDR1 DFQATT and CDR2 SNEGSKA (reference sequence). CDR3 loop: CSARVQEGVQF. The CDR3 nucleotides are TGCAGTGCTAGAGTTCAGGAGGGGGTCCAGTTT.

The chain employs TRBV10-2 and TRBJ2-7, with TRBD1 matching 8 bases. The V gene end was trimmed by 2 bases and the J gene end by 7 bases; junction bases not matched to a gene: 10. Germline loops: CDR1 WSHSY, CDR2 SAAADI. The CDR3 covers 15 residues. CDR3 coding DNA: TGCGCCAGCAGTGAGACAGGACAGGGAGTAGGTGAGCAGTACTTC. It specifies CASSETGQGVGEQYF.

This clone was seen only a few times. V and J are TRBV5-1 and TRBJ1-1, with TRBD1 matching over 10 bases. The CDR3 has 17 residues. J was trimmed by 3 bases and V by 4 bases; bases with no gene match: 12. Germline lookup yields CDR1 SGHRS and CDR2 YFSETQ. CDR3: CASSAGTGAVGYTEAFF. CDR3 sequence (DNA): TGCGCCAGCAGCGCCGGGACAGGGGCGGTGGGTTACACTGAAGCTTTCTTT.

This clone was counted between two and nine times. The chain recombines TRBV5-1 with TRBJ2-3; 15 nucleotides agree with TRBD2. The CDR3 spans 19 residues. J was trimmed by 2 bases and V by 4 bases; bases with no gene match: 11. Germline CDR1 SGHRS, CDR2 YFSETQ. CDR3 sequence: CASSRTRTSGRADTDTQYF. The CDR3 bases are TGCGCCAGCAGCCGGACCAGGACTAGCGGGAGGGCCGACACAGATACGCAGTATTTT.

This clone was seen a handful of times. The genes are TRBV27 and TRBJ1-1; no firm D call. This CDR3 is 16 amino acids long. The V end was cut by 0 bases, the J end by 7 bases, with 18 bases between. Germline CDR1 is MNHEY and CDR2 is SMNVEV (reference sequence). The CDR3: CASSLSIGKGGHEAFF. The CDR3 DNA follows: TGTGCCAGCAGTTTATCGATTGGGAAGGGTGGGCATGAAGCTTTCTTT.

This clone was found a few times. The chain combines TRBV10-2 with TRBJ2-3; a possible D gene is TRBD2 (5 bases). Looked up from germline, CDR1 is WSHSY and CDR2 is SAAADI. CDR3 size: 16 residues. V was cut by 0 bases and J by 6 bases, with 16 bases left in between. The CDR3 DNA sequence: TGCGCCAGCAGTGAGTCATTTGGGCTAGGAGGTGATACGCAGTATTTT. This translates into CASSESFGLGGDTQYF.

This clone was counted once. CDR3 coding DNA: TGTGCCAGCAGTTTAAGGCTAGCGGGAGGGCCCTACAATGAGCAGTTCTTC. Translation: CASSLRLAGGPYNEQFF. The V gene is TRBV28, the J gene TRBJ2-1, with 12 bases that match TRBD2. The V gene end was trimmed by 2 bases and the J gene end by 2 bases; junction bases not matched to a gene: 4. This CDR3 is 17 amino acids long. Per the germline V gene, CDR1 is MDHEN and CDR2 is SYDVKM.

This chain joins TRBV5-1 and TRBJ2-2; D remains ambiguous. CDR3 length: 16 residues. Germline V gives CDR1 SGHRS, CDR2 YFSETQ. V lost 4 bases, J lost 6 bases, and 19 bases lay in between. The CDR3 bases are TGCGCCAGCAGCCCCAGACAAGGGTCGATGGCCGGGGAGCTGTTTTTT. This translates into CASSPRQGSMAGELFF.

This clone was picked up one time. This CDR3 reads CSAHRGQPQHF. The CDR3 bases are TGCAGTGCTCACAGGGGTCAGCCCCAGCATTTT. The chain employs TRBV20-1 and TRBJ1-5; 7 bases are a match to TRBD1. The germline V gene has CDR1 DFQATT and CDR2 SNEGSKA (reference sequence). The CDR3 totals 11 residues. The V segment lost 5 bases and the J segment 6 bases; nucleotides outside the gene matches: 1.

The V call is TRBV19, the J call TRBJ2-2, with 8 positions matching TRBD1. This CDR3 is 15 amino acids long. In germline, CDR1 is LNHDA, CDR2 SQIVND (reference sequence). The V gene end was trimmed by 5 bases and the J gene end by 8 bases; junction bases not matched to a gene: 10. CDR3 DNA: TGTGCCAGTAGTCTATACAGGGGGGACGCTGGGGAGCTGTTTTTT. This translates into CASSLYRGDAGELFF.

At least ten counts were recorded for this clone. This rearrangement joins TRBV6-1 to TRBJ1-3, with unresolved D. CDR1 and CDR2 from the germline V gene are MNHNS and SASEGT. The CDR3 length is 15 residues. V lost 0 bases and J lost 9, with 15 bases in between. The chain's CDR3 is CASSEAGVGGGTIYF. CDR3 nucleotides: TGTGCCAGCAGTGAAGCTGGGGTAGGCGGTGGCACCATATATTTT.

The CDR3 DNA sequence: TGCGCCAGCAGCCCAATGACTAGCGGGACAAACGAGCAGTACTTC. It encodes CASSPMTSGTNEQYF. The chain uses TRBV4-1 and TRBJ2-7; 11 nucleotides line up with TRBD2. Germline V CDR1 and CDR2: MGHRA, YSYEKL. CDR3 length equals 15 residues. The V segment lost 4 bases and the J segment 5 bases; nucleotides outside the gene matches: 7.

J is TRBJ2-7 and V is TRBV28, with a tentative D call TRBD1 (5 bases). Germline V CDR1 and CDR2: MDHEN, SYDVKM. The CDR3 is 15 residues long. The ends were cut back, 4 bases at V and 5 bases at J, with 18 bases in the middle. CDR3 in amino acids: CASSSQMTWGDEQYF. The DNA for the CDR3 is TGTGCCAGCAGTTCCCAAATGACTTGGGGCGACGAGCAGTACTTC. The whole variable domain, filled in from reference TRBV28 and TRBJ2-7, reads DVKVTQSSRYLVKRTGEKVFLECVQDMDHENMFWYRQDPGLGLRLIYFSYDVKMKEKGDIPEGYSVSREKKERFSLILESASTNQTSMYLCASSSQMTWGDEQYFGPGTRLTVT.

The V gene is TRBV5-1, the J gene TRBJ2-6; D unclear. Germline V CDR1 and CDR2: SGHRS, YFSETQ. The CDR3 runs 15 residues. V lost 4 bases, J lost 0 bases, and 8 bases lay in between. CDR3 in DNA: TGCGCCAGCAGCCCCATGGTCTCTGGGGCCAACGTCCTGACTTTC. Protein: CASSPMVSGANVLTF.